This passage covers 11 T cell receptor beta chains from one sample sequenced in a study of early T cells in non-severe SARS-CoV-2 infection. TCRdb itself ran the 5' RACE reads through MiXCR, one entry per CDR3 protein. This sample yields approximately 79,000 distinct CDR3 sequences, of which roughly 13% are seen a single time; 0.95% to 1.3% belongs to the top ten. Sequencing was carried out using whole blood. The origin of the receptors is an adult who was a healthcare worker with PCR-confirmed SARS-CoV-2 infection or an uninfected control (not recorded which).

Only a few counts were recorded for this clonotype. The junction differs from germline at one of its ends, possibly a read error. The chain joins TRBV7-9 to TRBJ1-6; TRBD1 might be the D (6 bases). This CDR3 is 14 amino acids long. Germline loops: CDR1 SEHNR, CDR2 FQNEAQ (reference sequence). The CDR3 loop is CAISLGALRSPLHF. Written as DNA, the CDR3 is TGTGCCATCAGCTTGGGGGCGCTTAGATCACCCCTCCACTTT.

The sample holds a few counts of this clonotype. The chain combines TRBV14 with TRBJ2-1; TRBD2 aligns across 8 bases. The V and J ends lost 4 bases and 10 bases, in that order; junction bases with no gene match: 12. CDR1 is SGHDN, CDR2 FVKESK, per germline. The CDR3 extends over 15 amino acids. The CDR3 DNA is TGTGCCAGCAGCCCTAGGACTAGCCCGTGGGGAGAGCAGTTCTTC. Translated: CASSPRTSPWGEQFF.

This sequence joins TRBV7-2 and TRBJ2-2, with 8 positions matching TRBD1. The junction had 0 bases not matched to a gene; V was cut back by 6 bases and J by 6 bases. There are 12 residues in the CDR3. Germline V gene lookup returns CDR1 SGHTA and CDR2 FQGNSA. The DNA for the CDR3 is TGTGCCAGCAGACAGGGGGCCGGGGAGCTGTTTTTT. Translated, it gives CASRQGAGELFF.

The V gene is TRBV20-1, the J gene TRBJ2-2; 7 bases match TRBD1. The CDR3 covers 17 residues. Germline CDR1 DFQATT, CDR2 SNEGSKA (reference sequence). Trimming took 0 bases from V and 1 from J; bases not matched to a gene: 8. CDR3 nucleotide sequence: TGCAGTGCTAGAGATCGGTCCGGGACAGAGAACACCGGGGAGCTGTTTTTT. Its translation is CSARDRSGTENTGELFF.

This clonotype was found once. The chain recombines TRBV27 with TRBJ2-1, with TRBD2 identical over 7 bases. CDR3 length: 16 amino acids. Trimming cost V 6 bases and J 3 bases; bases outside gene matches: 11. CDR1 is MNHEY and CDR2 is SMNVEV in the germline V gene (reference sequence). The CDR3 loop reads CASSSRAGRNYNEQFF. CDR3 nucleotides: TGTGCCAGCAGCTCTAGAGCGGGAAGGAACTACAATGAGCAGTTCTTC.

This clonotype occurred many times. CDR3 in amino acids: CASSLGYQGTEAFF. DNA for the CDR3: TGTGCCAGCAGTTTAGGGTACCAGGGCACTGAAGCTTTCTTT. V gene TRBV28 combines with J gene TRBJ1-1; TRBD1 is a possible D gene (5 bases). Germline V lookup: CDR1 MDHEN, CDR2 SYDVKM. V was shortened by 2 bases and J by 4 bases, with 11 bases between the two germline ends. This CDR3 region has 14 residues.

This clonotype was recorded a few times. The junction departs from the called germline gene at one end, perhaps through a read error. The chain employs TRBV5-5 and TRBJ2-7, with D possibly TRBD1 on 6 matching bases. Germline loops: CDR1 SGHKS, CDR2 YYEKEE (reference sequence). The CDR3 runs 16 residues. CDR3 in amino acids: CASSSDTGRTHSGMDF. The CDR3 nucleotides are TGTGCCAGCAGCTCAGATACAGGGCGTACCCACTCTGGGATGGACTTC. Full variable domain (rest looked up from reference TRBV5-5 and TRBJ2-7): DAGVTQSPTHLIKTRGQQVTLRCSPISGHKSVSWYQQVLGQGPQFIFQYYEKEERGRGNFPDRFSARQFPNYSSELNVNALLLGDSALYLCASSSDTGRTHSGMDFGPGTRLTVT.

In DNA, the CDR3 is TGTGCCAGCAGCTTTAAGGGGGACCAAGAGACCCAGTACTTC. Translation: CASSFKGDQETQYF. The genes are TRBV5-4 and TRBJ2-5, with D possibly matching TRBD1 (6 bases). Germline V gene lookup returns CDR1 SGHNT and CDR2 YYREEE (reference sequence). The CDR3 totals 14 residues. With 2 bases removed from V and 0 bases from J, the gap between germline ends came to 8 bases.

This clonotype was counted a few times. The chain has TRBV27 and TRBJ2-6; possible D gene TRBD1, 6 bases. Trimming pared 2 bases from V and 0 bases from J, leaving 11 bases between. This CDR3 comprises 17 residues. Germline V gives CDR1 MNHEY, CDR2 SMNVEV (reference sequence). The CDR3 coding sequence is TGTGCCAGCAGTTTACTTCACAGGGACTCTGGGGCCAACGTCCTGACTTTC. The encoded protein is CASSLLHRDSGANVLTF.

This clonotype was seen more than once but under ten times. V and J are TRBV29-1 and TRBJ1-2, with 7 bases fitting TRBD1. Per the germline V gene, CDR1 is SQVTM and CDR2 is ANQGSEA. V dropped 6 bases and J dropped 1; count of bases not matched to a gene: 14. The CDR3 has 16 residues. The CDR3 sequence is CSVPGGGQLLNYGYTF. For the CDR3, the DNA is TGCAGCGTCCCCGGGGGGGGACAGCTTCTTAACTATGGCTACACCTTC.

This clonotype was counted many times. The chain employs TRBV6-4 and TRBJ2-3, with no clear D. V lost 0 bases to trimming and J lost 2 bases, with 24 bases between them. CDR1 MRHNA and CDR2 SNTAGT come from the germline V gene. The CDR3 totals 20 residues. The CDR3 protein is CASSDSESPALLHATDTQYF. CDR3 coding DNA: TGTGCCAGCAGTGACTCCGAAAGCCCGGCACTTCTCCACGCCACAGATACGCAGTATTTT.